These 22 T cell receptor beta chains were sequenced from one sample in a study of blood T cells in healthy people across ages. For the second PCR, which ran for about 7 to 11 cycles, a sample-barcoded 5' primer and a J-beta primer mix were used. In TCRdb, the 5' RACE reads were re-called with MiXCR into one record per CDR3 protein. This sample has about 640,000 distinct CDR3 sequences, with around three fifths found just once. Sequenced material: blood. The source of these receptors is a man aged 55 to 70 in good health.

V is TRBV2 and J is TRBJ2-7; D unclear. The J call may be wrong; the DNA end is better matched by TRBJ2-5. The germline gives CDR1 SNHLY, CDR2 FYNNEI. This CDR3 has 14 residues. The CDR3, as DNA: TGTGCCAGCAGCCTAGGACGCTACCAAGAGACCCAGTACTTC. Protein product: CASSLGRYQETQYF.

This rearrangement joins TRBV18 to TRBJ2-2; D may correspond to TRBD1 or TRBD2 (5 bases each). The germline V gene has CDR1 KGHSH and CDR2 LQKENI. The V end was cut by 1 base, the J end by 4 bases, with 13 bases between. The length of the CDR3 is 16 residues. The chain's CDR3 is CASSPQGRASTGELFF. The DNA for the CDR3 is TGTGCCAGCTCACCACAGGGACGGGCCAGCACCGGGGAGCTGTTTTTT.

The J gene is TRBJ2-1, the V gene TRBV27; the match to TRBD2 covers 13 bases. After removal of 5 bases from V and 7 bases from J, the junction contained 8 bases not matched to a gene. Germline V gives CDR1 MNHEY, CDR2 SMNVEV (reference sequence). CDR3 length equals 16 residues. For the CDR3, the DNA is TGTGCCAGCAGTGGACGGACTAGCGGGGGATGGAATGAGCAGTTCTTC. This translates into CASSGRTSGGWNEQFF.

This clonotype came up a few times. The chain couples TRBV20-1 to TRBJ2-7, with TRBD2 identical over 16 bases. Germline CDR1 reads DFQATT; CDR2 reads SNEGSKA (reference sequence). V trimming: 6 bases; J trimming: 6 bases; junction bases outside the gene matches: 8. The CDR3 contains 15 residues. The CDR3 bases are TGCAGTGCGGAGGGACTAGCGGGGGGGACGAGCGAGCAGTACTTC. It specifies CSAEGLAGGTSEQYF.

This clonotype was counted a single time. The chain links TRBV10-3 to TRBJ1-2; D is unresolved. Germline values: CDR1 ENHRY, CDR2 SYGVKD. Trimming removed 0 bases from V and 6 bases from J, with 5 bases in between. CDR3 length equals 12 residues. The CDR3 DNA reads as TGTGCCATCAGTGAGTCGAGGGATGGCTACACCTTC. Amino acid sequence: CAISESRDGYTF.

The chain is built from TRBV24-1 and TRBJ2-5, with a weak D call TRBD2 (5 bases). Trimming left V 4 bases short and J 0 bases short, with 11 bases between. The CDR3 is 15 amino acids. Germline lookup yields CDR1 KGHDR and CDR2 SFDVKD. CDR3 coding DNA: TGTGCCACCAGTGACGCTACCGGGAACCAAGAGACCCAGTACTTC. This sequence encodes CATSDATGNQETQYF.

V usage is TRBV24-1 and J usage is TRBJ1-6; a possible D gene is TRBD1 (6 bases). CDR1 KGHDR and CDR2 SFDVKD come from the germline V gene. Trimming stripped 8 bases from V and 10 bases from J, with 17 bases between. The CDR3 totals 14 residues. CDR3 sequence reads: CATKAWAGDSPLHF. CDR3 in DNA: TGTGCCACCAAGGCGTGGGCAGGGGACTCACCCCTCCACTTT.

This clonotype occurred a few times. The V and J genes are TRBV2 and TRBJ2-1; D perhaps matches TRBD1 (6 bases). Germline CDR1 and CDR2: SNHLY and FYNNEI. The CDR3 sequence is 17 residues long. With 4 bases removed from V and 0 bases from J, the gap between germline ends came to 16 bases. The CDR3 protein is CASSGPTTGSSYNEQFF. The CDR3 region has the DNA TGTGCCAGCAGTGGGCCCACGACAGGCAGCTCCTACAATGAGCAGTTCTTC.

This clonotype occurred a few times. The chain recombines TRBV6-5 with TRBJ1-2; D gene uncertain. V lost 5 bases and J 0 bases, leaving 7 bases between the germline ends. This CDR3 is 13 amino acids long. Germline V gives CDR1 MNHEY, CDR2 SVGAGI. CDR3 sequence reads: CASSPKTNYGYTF. In DNA form, the CDR3 reads TGTGCCAGCAGTCCGAAGACTAACTATGGCTACACCTTC.

The chain employs TRBV11-2 and TRBJ2-1; 7 bases fit TRBD1. CDR3 length: 17 amino acids. The junction had 16 bases not matched to a gene; V was cut back by 5 bases and J by 6 bases. The germline gives CDR1 SGHAT, CDR2 FQNNGV. DNA for the CDR3: TGTGCCAGCAGCCCCTCCCGACAGGGAATTTCGACCAATGAGCAGTTCTTC. As protein: CASSPSRQGISTNEQFF.

The chain employs TRBV6-5 and TRBJ2-6; D is uncertain. The germline gives CDR1 MNHEY, CDR2 SVGAGI. This CDR3 comprises 15 residues. Trimming cost V 6 bases and J 2 bases, with 11 bases left between them. The CDR3 DNA sequence: TGTGCCAGCAGGACCACCAGCACTGGGGCCAACGTCCTGACTTTC. As protein: CASRTTSTGANVLTF.

This clonotype was recorded a few times. This chain links TRBV5-6 with TRBJ2-7; perhaps TRBD2 as D (6 bases). The CDR3 is 14 amino acids. Germline CDR1 and CDR2: SGHDT and YYEEEE. V gave up 1 base and J gave up 3 bases, with 11 bases separating them. The CDR3 spells CASSLTGLGYEQYF. CDR3 bases: TGTGCCAGCAGCTTGACGGGACTGGGCTACGAGCAGTACTTC.

This clonotype showed up just a few times. This chain links TRBV10-3 with TRBJ2-1, with no clear D. There are 14 residues in the CDR3. Germline V lookup: CDR1 ENHRY, CDR2 SYGVKD. V was pared by 3 bases and J by 0 bases, with 6 bases between. The CDR3 loop reads CAISERGSYNEQFF. CDR3 coding DNA: TGTGCCATCAGTGAACGAGGCTCCTACAATGAGCAGTTCTTC.

This clonotype was found a few times. V usage is TRBV6-6 and J usage is TRBJ2-1; TRBD1 aligns across 8 bases. V was pared by 6 bases and J by 8 bases, with 6 bases of the junction left unmatched. The CDR3 covers 13 residues. Germline lookup yields CDR1 MNHNY and CDR2 SVGAGI (reference sequence). Written as DNA, the CDR3 is TGTGCCAGCAGCCTCCCGGACAGGGATGAGCAGTTCTTC. Encoded protein: CASSLPDRDEQFF.

This chain uses TRBV9 with TRBJ1-2; perhaps TRBD1 as D (5 bases). Trimming stripped 0 bases from V and 4 bases from J, with 16 bases between. Germline CDR1 SGDLS, CDR2 YYNGEE. This CDR3 is 16 amino acids long. The CDR3 nucleotides are TGTGCCAGCAGCGTAGGAGGGGTTTCGCTGGGCTATGGCTACACCTTC. Its translation: CASSVGGVSLGYGYTF. The variable domain in full, completed from reference TRBV9 and TRBJ1-2, reads DSGVTQTPKHLITATGQRVTLRCSPRSGDLSVYWYQQSLDQGLQFLIQYYNGEERAKGNILERFSAQQFPDLHSELNLSSLELGDSALYFCASSVGGVSLGYGYTFGSGTRLTVV.

This clonotype appeared a single time. Being one base from a much bigger clone, this may be a read error. The rearrangement uses TRBV12-3 or TRBV12-4 and TRBJ2-1, with D perhaps given as TRBD1 or TRBD2 (5 bases each). This CDR3 contains 14 residues. CDR3 coding DNA: TGTGCCGGCAGTGCAGGGTGGGGGTACAATGAGCAGTTCTTC. This sequence encodes CAGSAGWGYNEQFF.

Only a few counts were recorded for this clonotype. The chain is built from TRBV7-2 and TRBJ2-4, with D maybe TRBD2 (6 bases). This CDR3 region has 13 residues. V was clipped by 4 bases and J by 9 bases, with 13 bases between them. Germline V gene data show CDR1 as SGHTA and CDR2 as FQGNSA. In DNA form, the CDR3 reads TGTGCCAGCAGCTCGGGACTCCCATTCATTCAGTACTTC. Encoded protein: CASSSGLPFIQYF.

The chain couples TRBV19 to TRBJ1-2, with D possibly TRBD1 on 6 matching bases. The CDR3 contains 13 residues. The germline V gene has CDR1 LNHDA and CDR2 SQIVND (reference sequence). V lost 9 bases, J lost 7 bases, and 18 bases lay in between. The CDR3 coding sequence is TGTGCCAGAGAAGACAGGTCTAGTCGTGGCTACACCTTC. Translation gives CAREDRSSRGYTF.

CDR3 region: CASSRGADYEQYF. The CDR3 DNA is TGTGCCAGCAGTAGGGGGGCGGACTACGAGCAGTACTTC. This chain joins TRBV28 and TRBJ2-7; either TRBD1 or TRBD2 may fit D (6 bases each). The V end lost 5 bases, the J end lost 3 bases, and 11 bases lay between the germline ends. This CDR3 spans 13 amino acids. Germline values: CDR1 MDHEN, CDR2 SYDVKM. Using reference TRBV28 and TRBJ2-7 for the parts outside the CDR3, the full variable domain is DVKVTQSSRYLVKRTGEKVFLECVQDMDHENMFWYRQDPGLGLRLIYFSYDVKMKEKGDIPEGYSVSREKKERFSLILESASTNQTSMYLCASSRGADYEQYFGPGTRLTVT.

The chain employs TRBV20-1 and TRBJ2-5, with 7 bases identical to TRBD1. CDR1 is DFQATT, CDR2 SNEGSKA, per germline (reference sequence). This CDR3 region has 13 residues. The V and J ends lost 6 bases and 0 bases, in that order; junction bases with no gene match: 4. The CDR3 DNA sequence: TGCAGTGCCAAGGGACAGTACCAAGAGACCCAGTACTTC. Its translation is CSAKGQYQETQYF.

J is TRBJ1-4 and V is TRBV5-1; possibly TRBD1 for D (6 bases). This CDR3 region has 15 residues. The V end lost 0 bases, the J end lost 5 bases, and 11 bases lay between the germline ends. Germline values: CDR1 SGHRS, CDR2 YFSETQ. The CDR3 region is CASSLAQGGNEKLFF. CDR3 coding DNA: TGCGCCAGCAGCTTGGCACAGGGTGGGAATGAAAAACTGTTTTTT.

V and J are TRBV3-1 and TRBJ2-5; 9 nucleotides line up with TRBD2. CDR1 and CDR2 from the germline V gene are LGHDT and YNNKEL (reference sequence). This CDR3 has 15 amino acids. V dropped 2 bases and J dropped 4; count of bases not matched to a gene: 5. CDR3 in DNA: TGTGCCAGCAGCCAACAATTTAGCGGGGGAGAGACCCAGTACTTC. Translation gives CASSQQFSGGETQYF.